This passage covers 9 T cell receptor beta chains from one sample sequenced in a study of long-term antiretroviral therapy in people with HIV. Assay version v3.0 of immunoSEQ was used, and it was run at survey level. This table comes from immunoSEQ multiplex PCR, and its TCRdb copy is limited to in-frame clones, with some not included. The data contain 24,000 or so clones, around 80% of them singletons. Material: unsorted PBMCs, obtained 1.2 years after starting antiretroviral therapy. The receptors stem from a woman aged 40 to 50 with HIV.

The chain carries TRBV11-2 and TRBJ1-1; D not resolved. CDR1 and CDR2 from the germline V gene are SGHAT and FQNNGV. V was cut by 5 bases and J by 0 bases, with 13 bases left in between. The CDR3 is 15 amino acids. CDR3 loop: CASSPPVSMNTEAFF. CDR3 nucleotides: TGTGCCAGCAGCCCCCCCGTCTCCATGAACACTGAAGCTTTCTTT.

V gene TRBV11-2 combines with J gene TRBJ2-7, with TRBD1 as a possible D gene (6 bases). The CDR3 has 14 residues. With 1 base removed from V and 4 bases from J, the gap between germline ends came to 11 bases. The germline gives CDR1 SGHAT, CDR2 FQNNGV. The CDR3 spells CASSLVWQGYEQYF. CDR3 coding DNA: TGTGCCAGCAGCTTAGTTTGGCAGGGGTACGAGCAGTACTTC.

V and J are TRBV4-1 and TRBJ1-2; 8 nucleotides align to TRBD1. The CDR3 has 15 residues. Germline V gene sequence: CDR1 MGHRA, CDR2 YSYEKL. With V trimmed by 1 base and J by 5 bases, 6 bases remained unmatched. CDR3 nucleotide sequence: TGCGCCAGCAGCCAAGGACAGGGGAACCCTTATGGCTACACCTTC. This sequence encodes CASSQGQGNPYGYTF.

V usage is TRBV6-5 and J usage is TRBJ2-7; the D gene is possibly TRBD1 (6 bases). The V gene's germline CDR1 is MNHEY and CDR2 SVGAGI. The CDR3 is 15 residues long. V shed 0 bases and J shed 6 bases, with 15 bases lying between them. The CDR3 DNA reads TGTGCCAGCAGTTACTCCCAAGACAGGACGGGCGAGCAGTACTTC. This gives the protein CASSYSQDRTGEQYF.

The J gene is TRBJ2-2, the V gene TRBV5-6; perhaps TRBD1 as D (5 bases). The length of the CDR3 is 14 residues. Per the germline V gene, CDR1 is SGHDT and CDR2 is YYEEEE. V was pared by 6 bases and J by 0 bases, with 9 bases between. The CDR3 region is CASKGAANTGELFF. The CDR3 bases are TGTGCCAGCAAAGGGGCGGCGAACACCGGGGAGCTGTTTTTT. Supplemented by reference TRBV5-6 and TRBJ2-2, the full variable domain reads DAGVTQSPTHLIKTRGQQVTLRCSPKSGHDTVSWYQQALGQGPQFIFQYYEEEERQRGNFPDRFSGHQFPNYSSELNVNALLLGDSALYLCASKGAANTGELFFGEGSRLTVL.

This chain connects TRBV9 to TRBJ1-3, with D possibly being TRBD1 (5 bases). V was trimmed by 4 bases and J by 4 bases, leaving 12 bases between them. This CDR3 comprises 14 residues. The germline CDR1 and CDR2 sequences are SGDLS and YYNGEE. This chain's CDR3 is CASSPRDGGNTIYF. CDR3 sequence (DNA): TGTGCCAGCAGCCCGCGGGACGGCGGAAACACCATATATTTT.

This sequence joins TRBV7-9 and TRBJ2-3, with D perhaps being TRBD1 or TRBD2 (6 bases each). Trimming took off 3 bases at V and 0 bases at J, with 13 bases between the two ends. Germline V gene sequence: CDR1 SEHNR, CDR2 FQNEAQ (reference sequence). The CDR3 is 16 amino acids. CDR3 nucleotides: TGTGCCAGCAGCTTGATCGGGGGCGGAAGCACAGATACGCAGTATTTT. It is translated as CASSLIGGGSTDTQYF. Drawing the rest from reference TRBV7-9 and TRBJ2-3, the complete variable domain is DTGVSQNPRHKITKRGQNVTFRCDPISEHNRLYWYRQTLGQGPEFLTYFQNEAQLEKSRLLSDRFSAERPKGSFSTLEIQRTEQGDSAMYLCASSLIGGGSTDTQYFGPGTRLTVL.

V and J are TRBV27 and TRBJ1-3; weak D call: TRBD1 (6 bases). In germline, CDR1 is MNHEY, CDR2 SMNVEV (reference sequence). The CDR3 runs to 15 residues. V lost 3 bases and J 3 bases, leaving 12 bases between the germline ends. In nucleotides, the CDR3 is TGTGCCAGCAGTTTCTCCGGGGGCTTTGGAAACACCATATATTTT. Translating it yields CASSFSGGFGNTIYF.

The chain is built from TRBV4-1 and TRBJ2-3, with 8 bases identical to TRBD1. The germline V gene encodes CDR1 MGHRA and CDR2 YSYEKL. This CDR3 is 13 amino acids long. The V and J ends lost 5 bases and 14 bases, in that order; junction bases with no gene match: 12. Here the CDR3 DNA reads TGCGCCAGCAGCGAAGTCGTCTCAGGGGGCCGGTATTTT. Encoded protein: CASSEVVSGGRYF.